These T cell receptor beta chains were read from a single sample in a study of CD8 T cells in ankylosing spondylitis. TCRdb used MiXCR to reprocess the 5' RACE reads, holding one entry per CDR3 protein. The sample lists a few hundred thousand distinct CDR3 sequences; about 10% were seen once. What was sequenced was blood, either unsorted or a sorted T cell fraction (not recorded which). These TCRs come from a male donor with ankylosing spondylitis or in good health (not recorded which). Each CDR3 is given with its conserved first and last residue. A D gene is named only where the DNA matches it firmly. The size of a clone is reported for some rows only, either as once, few or many, or as a class for expanded clones.

V gene	clone size	D gene	J gene	CDR3 DNA	CDR3 protein
TRBV7-3	.	TRBD1	TRBJ2-2	TGTGCCAGCAGCCCAAGCTCCACAGGGGACACCGGGGAGCTGTTTTTT	CASSPSSTGDTGELFF
TRBV12-3/TRBV12-4	many	.	TRBJ1-2	TGTGCCAGCAGTTTAGACTTACCCTATGGCTACACCTTC	CASSLDLPYGYTF
TRBV5-1	many	TRBD2	TRBJ2-7	TGCGCCAGCAGGCGGGGGGACTCCTACGAGCAGTACTTC	CASRRGDSYEQYF
TRBV28	many	.	TRBJ2-5	TGTGCCAGCAGCGTGGACTCCCAAGAGACCCAGTACTTC	CASSVDSQETQYF
TRBV20-1	many	.	TRBJ2-7	TGCAGTGCTAGAGCTGAGGCCCGTGACTACGAGCAGTACTTC	CSARAEARDYEQYF
TRBV28	many	TRBD2	TRBJ2-4	TGTGCCAGCAGTCCAGGACTAGCGGAAAACATTCAGTACTTC	CASSPGLAENIQYF
TRBV28	.	.	TRBJ2-7	TGTGCCAGCAGTTTAGGGACACCCTACGAGCAGTACTTC	CASSLGTPYEQYF
TRBV27	few	TRBD1	TRBJ1-1	TGTGCCAGCAGTGACAGGGGGAATGAAGCTTTCTTT	CASSDRGNEAFF
TRBV29-1	many	.	TRBJ2-2	TGCAGCGTCAGGGATACCGGGGAGCTGTTTTTT	CSVRDTGELFF
TRBV6-5	many	.	TRBJ2-1	TGTGCCAGCAGTTACTCGACTGAGGGCAATGAGCAGTTCTTC	CASSYSTEGNEQFF
TRBV11-2	few	TRBD1	TRBJ2-7	TGTGCCAGCAGTCTTAACAGGGGGCGCACCTACGAGCAGTACTTC	CASSLNRGRTYEQYF
TRBV5-5	many	.	TRBJ2-4	TGTGCCAGCAGCTTGGTGGGGGACCAGTACTTC	CASSLVGDQYF
TRBV4-1	many	.	TRBJ2-5	TGCGCCAGCAGCCCCACCCGGGACACCGGGGGTTTTCTGTACTTC	CASSPTRDTGGFLYF